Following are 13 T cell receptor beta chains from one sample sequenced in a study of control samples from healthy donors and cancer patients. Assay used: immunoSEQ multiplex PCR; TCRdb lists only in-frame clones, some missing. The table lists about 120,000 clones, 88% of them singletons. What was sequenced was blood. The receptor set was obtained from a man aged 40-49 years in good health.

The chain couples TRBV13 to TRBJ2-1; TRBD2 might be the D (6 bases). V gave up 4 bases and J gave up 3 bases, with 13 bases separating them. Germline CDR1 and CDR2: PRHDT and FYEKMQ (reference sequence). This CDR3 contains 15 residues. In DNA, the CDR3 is TGTGCCAGCAGCTCAGGGACTTCCCTCTACAATGAGCAGTTCTTC. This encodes CASSSGTSLYNEQFF.

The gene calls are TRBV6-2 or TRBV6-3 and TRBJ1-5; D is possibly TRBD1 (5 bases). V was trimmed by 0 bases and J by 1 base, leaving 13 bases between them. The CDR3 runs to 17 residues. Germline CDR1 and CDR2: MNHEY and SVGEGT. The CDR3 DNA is TGTGCCAGCAGTTACTCCCCGGGACGGACCAGCAATCAGCCCCAGCATTTT. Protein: CASSYSPGRTSNQPQHF.

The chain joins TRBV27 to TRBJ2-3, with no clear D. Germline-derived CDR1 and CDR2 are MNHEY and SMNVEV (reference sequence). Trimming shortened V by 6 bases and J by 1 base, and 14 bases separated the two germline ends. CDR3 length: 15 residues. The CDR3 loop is CASRGIDRRTDTQYF. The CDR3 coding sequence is TGTGCCAGCAGGGGTATCGACCGACGCACAGATACGCAGTATTTT.

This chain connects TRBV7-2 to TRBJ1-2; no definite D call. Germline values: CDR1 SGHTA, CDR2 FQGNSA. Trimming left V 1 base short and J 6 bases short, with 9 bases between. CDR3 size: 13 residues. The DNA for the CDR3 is TGTGCCAGCAGCTTAGATGCTCGGGATGGCTACACCTTC. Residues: CASSLDARDGYTF.

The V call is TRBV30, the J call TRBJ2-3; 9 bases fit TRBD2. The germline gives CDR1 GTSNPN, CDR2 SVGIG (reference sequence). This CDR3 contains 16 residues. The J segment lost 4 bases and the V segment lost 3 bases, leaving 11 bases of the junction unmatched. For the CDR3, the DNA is TGTGCCTGGAGGCACCGGGGTAGCGGGGGTGCAGATACGCAGTATTTT. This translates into CAWRHRGSGGADTQYF.

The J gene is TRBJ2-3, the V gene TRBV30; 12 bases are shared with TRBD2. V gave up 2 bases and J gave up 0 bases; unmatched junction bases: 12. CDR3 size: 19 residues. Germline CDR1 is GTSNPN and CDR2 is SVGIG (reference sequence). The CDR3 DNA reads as TGTGCCTGGAGTTCCACTAGCGGGGGGCCCCACTCTAGCACAGATACGCAGTATTTT. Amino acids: CAWSSTSGGPHSSTDTQYF.

The CDR3 reads CASSYALGRRTEAFF. DNA for the CDR3: TGTGCCAGCAGTTATGCCCTCGGGAGGCGCACTGAAGCTTTCTTT. This chain joins TRBV6-2 or TRBV6-3 and TRBJ1-1; D unclear. This CDR3 is 15 amino acids long. Trimming took 3 bases from V and 4 from J, leaving 15 bases between them. Germline V gene lookup returns CDR1 MNHEY and CDR2 SVGEGT.

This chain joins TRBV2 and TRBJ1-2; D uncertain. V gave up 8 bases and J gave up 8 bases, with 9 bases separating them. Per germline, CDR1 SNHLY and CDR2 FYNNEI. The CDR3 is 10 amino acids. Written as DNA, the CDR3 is TGTGCCAGCCGAGCGGGAGGCTACACCTTC. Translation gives CASRAGGYTF.

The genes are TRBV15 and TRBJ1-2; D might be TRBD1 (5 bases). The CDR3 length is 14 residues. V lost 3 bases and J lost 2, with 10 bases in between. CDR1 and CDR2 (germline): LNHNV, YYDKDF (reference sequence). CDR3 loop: CATSSLTANYGYTF. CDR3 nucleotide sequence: TGTGCCACCAGCAGCCTGACAGCGAACTATGGCTACACCTTC.

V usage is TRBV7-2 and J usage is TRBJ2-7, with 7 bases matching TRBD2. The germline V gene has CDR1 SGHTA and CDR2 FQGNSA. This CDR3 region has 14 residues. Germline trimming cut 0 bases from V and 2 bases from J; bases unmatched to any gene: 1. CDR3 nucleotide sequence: TGTGCCAGCAGCTTAGCAGCGGGGACCTACGAGCAGTACTTC. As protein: CASSLAAGTYEQYF.

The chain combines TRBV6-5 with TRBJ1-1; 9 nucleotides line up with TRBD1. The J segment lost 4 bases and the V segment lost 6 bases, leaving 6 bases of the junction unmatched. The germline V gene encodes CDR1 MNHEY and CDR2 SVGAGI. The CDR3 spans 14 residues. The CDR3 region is CASRPGTGRTEAFF. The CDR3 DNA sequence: TGTGCCAGCAGGCCCGGGACAGGGCGCACTGAAGCTTTCTTT.

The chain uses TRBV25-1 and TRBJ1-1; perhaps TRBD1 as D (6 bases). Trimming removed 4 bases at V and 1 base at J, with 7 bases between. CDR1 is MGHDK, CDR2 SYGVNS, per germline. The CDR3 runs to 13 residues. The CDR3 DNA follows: TGTGCCAGCAGTGCCAGGGGGAACACTGAAGCTTTCTTT. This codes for CASSARGNTEAFF. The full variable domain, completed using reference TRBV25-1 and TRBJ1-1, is EADIYQTPRYLVIGTGKKITLECSQTMGHDKMYWYQQDPGMELHLIHYSYGVNSTEKGDLSSESTVSRIRTEHFPLTLESARPSHTSQYLCASSARGNTEAFFGQGTRLTVV.

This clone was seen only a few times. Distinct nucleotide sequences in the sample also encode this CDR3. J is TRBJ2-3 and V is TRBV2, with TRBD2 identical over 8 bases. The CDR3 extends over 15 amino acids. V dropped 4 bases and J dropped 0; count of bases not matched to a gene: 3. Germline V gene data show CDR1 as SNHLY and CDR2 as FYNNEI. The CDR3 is CASSGGTSSTDTQYF. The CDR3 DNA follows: TGTGCCAGCAGTGGTGGGACTAGTAGCACAGATACGCAGTATTTT.